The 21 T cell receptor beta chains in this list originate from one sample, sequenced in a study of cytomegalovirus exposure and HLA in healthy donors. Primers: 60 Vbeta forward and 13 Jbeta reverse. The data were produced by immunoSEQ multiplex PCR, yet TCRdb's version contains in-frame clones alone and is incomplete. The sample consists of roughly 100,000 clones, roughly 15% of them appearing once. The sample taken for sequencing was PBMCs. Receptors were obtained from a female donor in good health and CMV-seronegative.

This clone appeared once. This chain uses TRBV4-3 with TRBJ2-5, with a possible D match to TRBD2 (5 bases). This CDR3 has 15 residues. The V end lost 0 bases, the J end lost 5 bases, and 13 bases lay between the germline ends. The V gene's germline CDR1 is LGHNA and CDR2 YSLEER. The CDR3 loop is CASSQDVLVLETQYF. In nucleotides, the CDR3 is TGCGCCAGCAGCCAAGATGTACTAGTGTTGGAGACCCAGTACTTC.

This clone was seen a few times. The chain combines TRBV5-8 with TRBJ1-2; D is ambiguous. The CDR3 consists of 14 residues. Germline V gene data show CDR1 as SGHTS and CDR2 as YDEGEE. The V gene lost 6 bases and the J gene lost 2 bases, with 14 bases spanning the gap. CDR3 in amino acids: CASIPVGRNYGYTF. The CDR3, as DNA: TGTGCCAGCATCCCGGTGGGCAGAAACTATGGCTACACCTTC.

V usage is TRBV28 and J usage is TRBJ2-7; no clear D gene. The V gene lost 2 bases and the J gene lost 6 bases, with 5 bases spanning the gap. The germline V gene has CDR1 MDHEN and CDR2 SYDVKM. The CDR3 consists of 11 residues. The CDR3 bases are TGTGCCAGCAGTTTAGCGGCCGAGCAGTACTTC. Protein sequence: CASSLAAEQYF.

CDR3 coding DNA: TGTGCCAGCAGCTTAAATTTGAGGACAGGGGAAGAGACCCAGTACTTC. As protein: CASSLNLRTGEETQYF. The chain links TRBV7-9 to TRBJ2-5, with 9 bases aligning to TRBD1. From germline, CDR1 is SEHNR and CDR2 FQNEAQ (reference sequence). V lost 2 bases to trimming and J lost 3 bases; unmatched junction nucleotides: 7. The CDR3 consists of 16 residues.

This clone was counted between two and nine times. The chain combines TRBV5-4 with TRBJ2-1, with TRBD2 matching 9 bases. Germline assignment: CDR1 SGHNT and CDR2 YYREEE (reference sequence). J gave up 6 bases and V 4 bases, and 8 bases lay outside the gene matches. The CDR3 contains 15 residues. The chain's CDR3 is CASSPIGGGANEQFF. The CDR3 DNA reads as TGTGCCAGCAGCCCAATTGGCGGGGGGGCCAATGAGCAGTTCTTC.

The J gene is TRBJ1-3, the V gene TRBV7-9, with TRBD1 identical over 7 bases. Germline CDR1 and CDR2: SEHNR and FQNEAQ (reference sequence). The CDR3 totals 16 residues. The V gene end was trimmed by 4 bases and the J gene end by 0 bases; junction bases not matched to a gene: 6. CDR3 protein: CASSSRGTASGNTIYF. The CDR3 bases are TGTGCCAGCAGCTCTCGCGGGACAGCCTCTGGAAACACCATATATTTT.

The CDR3 DNA reads as TGTGCCAGTAGTAAACTACAGGGCACTAATGAAAAACTGTTTTTT. Translated, it gives CASSKLQGTNEKLFF. The chain couples TRBV19 to TRBJ1-4, with D maybe TRBD1 (6 bases). Germline CDR1 LNHDA, CDR2 SQIVND (reference sequence). The V end was cut by 4 bases, the J end by 2 bases, with 11 bases between. There are 15 residues in the CDR3.

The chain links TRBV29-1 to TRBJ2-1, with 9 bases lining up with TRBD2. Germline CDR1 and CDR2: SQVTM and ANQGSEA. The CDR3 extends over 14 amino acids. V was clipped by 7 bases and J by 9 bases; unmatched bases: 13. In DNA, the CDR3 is TGCAGCGATATATCCGGGACTAGCTTCTCTGAGCAGTTCTTC. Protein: CSDISGTSFSEQFF.

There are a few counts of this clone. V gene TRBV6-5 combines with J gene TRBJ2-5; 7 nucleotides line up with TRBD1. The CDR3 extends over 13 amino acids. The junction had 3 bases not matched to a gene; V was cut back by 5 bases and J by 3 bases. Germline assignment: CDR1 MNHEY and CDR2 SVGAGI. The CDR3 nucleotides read TGTGCCAGCAGTATCGACAGGGAAGAGACCCAGTACTTC. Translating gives CASSIDREETQYF.

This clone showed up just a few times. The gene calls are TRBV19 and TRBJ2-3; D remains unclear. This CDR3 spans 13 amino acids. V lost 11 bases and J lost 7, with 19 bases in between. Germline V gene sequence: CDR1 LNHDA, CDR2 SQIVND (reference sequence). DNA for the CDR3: TGTGCCTCCGAGATCTCCCAATCAAATACGCAGTATTTT. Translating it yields CASEISQSNTQYF. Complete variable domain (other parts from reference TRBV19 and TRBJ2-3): DGGITQSPKYLFRKEGQNVTLSCEQNLNHDAMYWYRQDPGQGLRLIYYSQIVNDFQKGDIAEGYSVSREKKESFPLTVTSAQKNPTAFYLCASEISQSNTQYFGPGTRLTVL.

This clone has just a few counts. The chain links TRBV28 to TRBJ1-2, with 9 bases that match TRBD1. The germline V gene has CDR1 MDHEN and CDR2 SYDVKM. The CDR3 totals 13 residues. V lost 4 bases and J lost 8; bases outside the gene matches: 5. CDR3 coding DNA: TGTGCCAGCAGTTCCGGGACAGGGATCGGCTACACCTTC. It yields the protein CASSSGTGIGYTF.

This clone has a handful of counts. This CDR3 reads CASSPPIGSGVPYEQYF. In nucleotides, the CDR3 is TGTGCCAGCAGCCCACCGATTGGATCAGGGGTTCCCTACGAGCAGTACTTC. The genes are TRBV25-1 and TRBJ2-7; D might be TRBD1 (6 bases). In germline, CDR1 is MGHDK, CDR2 SYGVNS. The CDR3 spans 17 residues. V lost 6 bases and J lost 2, with 23 bases in between.

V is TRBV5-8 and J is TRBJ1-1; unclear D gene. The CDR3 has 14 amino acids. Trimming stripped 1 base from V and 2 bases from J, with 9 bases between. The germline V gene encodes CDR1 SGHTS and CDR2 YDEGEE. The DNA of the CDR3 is TGTGCCAGCAGCTTGATTGCGAGAAACACTGAAGCTTTCTTT. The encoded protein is CASSLIARNTEAFF.

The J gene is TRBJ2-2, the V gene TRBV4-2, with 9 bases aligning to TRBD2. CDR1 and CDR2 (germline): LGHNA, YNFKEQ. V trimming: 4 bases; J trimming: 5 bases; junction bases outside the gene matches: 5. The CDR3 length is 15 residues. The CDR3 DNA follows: TGTGCCAGCAGCCTCCGGCTAGCGGGAACCGGGGAGCTGTTTTTT. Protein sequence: CASSLRLAGTGELFF.

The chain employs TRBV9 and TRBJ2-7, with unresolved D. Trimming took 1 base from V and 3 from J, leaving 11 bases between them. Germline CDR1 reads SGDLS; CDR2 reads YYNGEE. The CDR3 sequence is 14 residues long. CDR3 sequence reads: CASSVTSRNYEQYF. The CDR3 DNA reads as TGTGCCAGCAGCGTAACGTCCAGGAACTACGAGCAGTACTTC.

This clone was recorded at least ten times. The CDR3 here is CASSPSGITGFSEAFF. In DNA, the CDR3 is TGTGCCAGCTCACCAAGCGGTATAACAGGGTTTTCTGAAGCTTTCTTT. V gene TRBV18 combines with J gene TRBJ1-1, with D possibly matching TRBD1 (6 bases). CDR1 and CDR2 (germline): KGHSH, LQKENI. CDR3 size: 16 residues. The ends were cut back, 2 bases at V and 6 bases at J, with 19 bases in the middle.

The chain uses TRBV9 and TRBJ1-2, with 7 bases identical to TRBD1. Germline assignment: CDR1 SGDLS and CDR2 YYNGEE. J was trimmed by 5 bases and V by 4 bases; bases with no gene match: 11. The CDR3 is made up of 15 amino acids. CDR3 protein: CASSHRQGGGYGYTF. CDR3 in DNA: TGTGCCAGCAGCCACAGACAGGGTGGCGGGTATGGCTACACCTTC.

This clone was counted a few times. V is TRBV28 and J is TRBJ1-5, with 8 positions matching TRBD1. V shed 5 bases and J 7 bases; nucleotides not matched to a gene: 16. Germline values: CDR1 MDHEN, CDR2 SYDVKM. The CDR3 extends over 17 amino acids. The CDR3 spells CASSQEPGGGFEQPQHF. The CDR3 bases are TGTGCCAGCAGTCAAGAACCAGGGGGCGGGTTTGAACAGCCCCAGCATTTT.

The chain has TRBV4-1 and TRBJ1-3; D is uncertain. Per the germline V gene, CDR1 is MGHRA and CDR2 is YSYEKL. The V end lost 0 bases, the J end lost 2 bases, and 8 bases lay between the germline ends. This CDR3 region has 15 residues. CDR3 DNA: TGCGCCAGCAGCCAAGATTACCCGGCTGGAAACACCATATATTTT. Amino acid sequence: CASSQDYPAGNTIYF.

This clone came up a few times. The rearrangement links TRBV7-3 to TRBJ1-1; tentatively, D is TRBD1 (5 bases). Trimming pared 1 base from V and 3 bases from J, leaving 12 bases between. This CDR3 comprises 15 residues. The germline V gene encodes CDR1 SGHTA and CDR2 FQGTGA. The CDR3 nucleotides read TGTGCCAGCAGCTTAATAGGTTGGGGGGACACTGAAGCTTTCTTT. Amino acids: CASSLIGWGDTEAFF.

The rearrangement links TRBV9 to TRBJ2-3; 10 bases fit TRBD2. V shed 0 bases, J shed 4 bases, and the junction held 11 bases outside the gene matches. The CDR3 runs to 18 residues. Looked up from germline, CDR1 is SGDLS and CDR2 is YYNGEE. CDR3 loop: CASSVASKSGGDADTQYF. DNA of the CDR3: TGTGCCAGCAGCGTAGCTTCTAAGAGCGGGGGGGACGCAGATACGCAGTATTTT.